This is a list of T cell receptor beta chains from one sample in a study of T cell responses to AZD1222 COVID-19 vaccine. Clones were sequenced by immunoSEQ multiplex PCR, and TCRdb holds only the in-frame ones, with some missing. This table has approximately 300,000 clones, 90% to 95% appearing once. The material was peripheral blood, obtained 28 days after the second AZD1222 dose. The source of these receptors is an adult who received the AZD1222 COVID-19 vaccine. Each CDR3 is given with its conserved first and last residue. The D gene is left open where the match is weak. Expanded clones get a size class; other rows say once, few or many, or leave the size out.

d_gene	v_gene	j_gene	abundance	CDR3nt	CDR3aa
-	TRBV7-2	TRBJ1-3	-	TGTGCCAGCAGCTTAGCAGGGGCTGGAAACACCATATATTTT	CASSLAGAGNTIYF
-	TRBV7-9	TRBJ1-3	-	TGTGCCAGCAGCATCGTGACAGGATCTGGAAACACCATATATTTT	CASSIVTGSGNTIYF
-	TRBV7-2	TRBJ2-4	-	TGTGCCAGCAGCTTCGGGGACCGATACAAAAACATTCAGTACTTC	CASSFGDRYKNIQYF
TRBD1	TRBV28	TRBJ2-1	-	TGTGCCAGCAGTTTAGGACAGGGGTATGCTAGGGTCTACAATGAGCAGTTCTTC	CASSLGQGYARVYNEQFF
TRBD1	TRBV30	TRBJ1-2	-	TGTGCCTGGAGTGTACTAGACAGGGGGCTCGATGGCTACACCTTC	CAWSVLDRGLDGYTF
-	TRBV18	TRBJ2-5	-	TGTGCCAGCTCACCCCTCCGGGGCCAAGAGACCCAGTACTTC	CASSPLRGQETQYF
-	TRBV3-1/TRBV3-2	TRBJ1-2	-	TGTGCCAGCAGTGTCGAGAGATATGGCTACACCTTC	CASSVERYGYTF
-	TRBV14	TRBJ1-3	-	TGTGCCAGCAGTCTTAGGACGCCTGGAAACACCATATATTTT	CASSLRTPGNTIYF
TRBD2	TRBV5-1	TRBJ2-5	-	TGCGCCAGCAGCTTCTGGCGGGGGGGCCGTGAGACCCAGTACTTC	CASSFWRGGRETQYF
TRBD1	TRBV25-1	TRBJ1-2	-	TGTGCCAGCAGTGAAAAGCCAGGGGGCGGCGGGGGCTACACCTTC	CASSEKPGGGGGYTF
-	TRBV21-1	TRBJ1-5	-	TGTGCCAGCAGCAAAGCCGCGGAGGAACAGGGCGGACGGGACTACAGGCCCCAGCATTTT	CASSKAAEEQGGRDYRPQHF
-	TRBV4-2	TRBJ1-2	once	TGTGCCAGCAGCCAAGACCCAGGGCGAGGCTACACCTTC	CASSQDPGRGYTF
TRBD2	TRBV5-1	TRBJ2-2	-	TGCGCCAGCAGCGCACTACCGGGACTAGCGGGGGTTATCACCGGGGAGCTGTTTTTT	CASSALPGLAGVITGELFF
TRBD1	TRBV2	TRBJ1-1	-	TGTGCCAGCAGTGAGACGGGACAGCACACTGAAGCTTTCTTT	CASSETGQHTEAFF
TRBD1	TRBV5-6	TRBJ1-1	-	TGTGCCAGCAAGACAGGGCAAAACACTGAAGCTTTCTTT	CASKTGQNTEAFF
-	TRBV4-1	TRBJ1-2	-	TGCGCCAGCAGCCAGGGAGAGAGGGCAAACTATGGCTACACCTTC	CASSQGERANYGYTF
-	TRBV28	TRBJ1-1	-	TGTGCCAGCAGCCCCCAGAGGGGCCTTAGGAACACTGAAGCTTTCTTT	CASSPQRGLRNTEAFF
TRBD1	TRBV5-1	TRBJ2-3	once	TGCGCCAGCAGCTCCCTGACAGGGGACACAGATACGCAGTATTTT	CASSSLTGDTDTQYF
-	TRBV27	TRBJ2-1	few	TGTGCCAGCAGCCGGGACTACAATGAGCAGTTCTTC	CASSRDYNEQFF
-	TRBV28	TRBJ2-7	-	TGTGCCAGCGAGGCTAGCAGGTCCTACGAGCAGTACTTC	CASEASRSYEQYF
TRBD1	TRBV5-1	TRBJ1-3	-	TGCGCCAGCAGCATTACCGGGACAGGATTTGGAAACACCATATATTTT	CASSITGTGFGNTIYF
TRBD2	TRBV11-2	TRBJ2-1	-	TGTGCCAGCAGTGACGGTGGGGGAGGGACCTACAATGAGCAGTTCTTC	CASSDGGGGTYNEQFF
TRBD2	TRBV28	TRBJ2-1	-	TGTGCCAGCAGGAGCTGGACTAGCGGCTACAATGAGCAGTTCTTC	CASRSWTSGYNEQFF
-	TRBV23-1	TRBJ1-5	-	TGCGCCAGCAGGCCTACGAATCAGCCCCAGCATTTT	CASRPTNQPQHF
TRBD1	TRBV5-1	TRBJ1-4	-	TGCGCCAGCAGCGACGGGACAGGGTATGAAAAACTGTTTTTT	CASSDGTGYEKLFF